One and the same sample provided the 5 T cell receptor beta chains below, sequenced in a study of tumor and adjacent non-tumor tissue in lung cancer. RNA was extracted from bulk tissue without any cell sorting. Three rounds of nested PCR, following a modified ARM-PCR protocol, produced the TCRbeta library. TCRdb used MiXCR to reprocess the multiplex PCR reads, holding one entry per CDR3 protein. The sample lists 90,000 or so distinct CDR3 sequences; about 66% were seen once. What was sequenced was lung tumor tissue. Receptors were obtained from an older man with non-small cell lung cancer.

Only one count was recorded for this clonotype. At one end, the junction sequence differs from germline, possibly due to a read error. The chain employs TRBV10-3 and TRBJ2-7, with D perhaps given as TRBD1 or TRBD2 (6 bases each). CDR3 length: 15 residues. Germline CDR1 is ENHRY and CDR2 is SYGVKD. CDR3 nucleotide sequence: TGTGCCATTAGTGGGACCGGAGGGGGGACCTACGAGCAGTACTTC. This gives the protein CAISGTGGGTYEQYF.

This chain uses TRBV30 with TRBJ1-5; D might be TRBD1 (6 bases). Germline CDR1 GTSNPN, CDR2 SVGIG (reference sequence). Trimming left V 8 bases short and J 4 bases short, with 12 bases between. The CDR3 consists of 12 residues. CDR3 region: CAALQGNQPQHF. CDR3 bases: TGTGCCGCCTTGCAGGGGAATCAGCCCCAGCATTTT. Full variable domain (remainder filled in from reference TRBV30 and TRBJ1-5): SQTIHQWPATLVQPVGSPLSLECTVEGTSNPNLYWYRQAAGRGLQLLFYSVGIGQISSEVPQNLSASRPQDRQFILSSKKLLLSDSGFYLCAALQGNQPQHFGDGTRLSIL.

This clonotype appeared a few times. A much larger clone sits a single nucleotide away, making a read error possible. The chain is built from TRBV29-1 and TRBJ2-3, with D possibly TRBD2 on 6 matching bases. Germline V gene lookup returns CDR1 SQVTM and CDR2 ANQGSEA. This CDR3 spans 12 amino acids. The CDR3: CNVETGADTQYF. Here the CDR3 DNA reads TGCAACGTTGAAACGGGGGCAGATACGCAGTATTTT.

As for this clonotype: This may arise from a read error, as a much more abundant clone is one base away. The chain links TRBV30 to TRBJ1-1; D is ambiguous. The CDR3 length is 13 residues. Trimming removed 4 bases from V and 5 bases from J, with 14 bases in between. Per the germline V gene, CDR1 is GTSNPN and CDR2 is SVGIG (reference sequence). The CDR3 reads CAWTGIAYTEAFF. The CDR3 DNA follows: TGTGCCTGGACCGGGATTGCCTATACTGAAGCTTTCTTT.

With respect to this clonotype: Compared with germline, one end of the junction differs, possibly owing to a read error. The chain employs TRBV6-5 and TRBJ1-2; TRBD1 agrees at 7 bases. The CDR3 loop spans 13 amino acids. From germline, CDR1 is MNHEY and CDR2 SVGAGI. CDR3: CASSSSTGLGCTF. The CDR3 region has the DNA TGTGCTAGCAGTTCGTCGACAGGGCTAGGCTGCACCTTC.